These T cell receptor beta chains were read from a single sample in a study of blood T cell repertoires in COVID-19. Generated by immunoSEQ multiplex PCR, the TCRdb table keeps only in-frame clones and is missing some. The table includes roughly 230,000 clones, approximately 80% detected once. Sequenced material: peripheral blood. The receptor set was obtained from a woman in her sixties with active or convalescent COVID-19. Each CDR3 is given with its conserved first and last residue. A D gene is named only where the DNA matches it firmly. Size is stated for part of the rows, as once, few or many counts, or as a class when the clone is expanded.

-,TRBJ1-2,TRBV9,TRBD1,TGTGCCAGCAGCGCTTGGGACAGGGCCAACTATGGCTACACCTTC,CASSAWDRANYGYTF
-,TRBJ2-7,TRBV19,-,TGTGCCAGTAGTCCCCACAGAGTAGGTGGCCGCTACGAGCAGTACTTC,CASSPHRVGGRYEQYF
-,TRBJ2-2,TRBV18,TRBD1,TGTGCCAGCTCACCGAGGACAGGATCGAACACCGGGGAGCTGTTTTTT,CASSPRTGSNTGELFF
-,TRBJ2-5,TRBV7-2,-,TGTGCCAGCAGCTTAGTACTGGACCAAGAGACCCAGTACTTC,CASSLVLDQETQYF
-,TRBJ1-4,TRBV5-1,TRBD1,TGCGCCAGCAGCATGGGACAGGGCACTAATGAAAAACTGTTTTTT,CASSMGQGTNEKLFF
-,TRBJ2-3,TRBV11-3,-,TGTGCCAGCAGCTTAGTAGCTAGCACAGATACGCAGTATTTT,CASSLVASTDTQYF
-,TRBJ2-5,TRBV5-1,-,TGCGCCAGCAGCACCGCTAAACCGGAGACCCAGTACTTC,CASSTAKPETQYF
many,TRBJ1-5,TRBV30,-,TGTGCCTGGAGCGGGGGTGGCCTAAATCAGCCCCAGCATTTT,CAWSGGGLNQPQHF
-,TRBJ2-7,TRBV11-1,TRBD2,TGTGCCAGCAGCTTACTAGCGGGAGGGCCGACGGAGCAGTACTTC,CASSLLAGGPTEQYF
-,TRBJ1-1,TRBV29-1,-,TGCAGCGTTGAAACAGGATACACCGGTTTAGGAACTGAAGCTTTCTTT,CSVETGYTGLGTEAFF
-,TRBJ2-7,TRBV6-2/TRBV6-3,-,TGTGCCAGCACCCCGGCCGGGACCTACGAGCAGTACTTC,CASTPAGTYEQYF
-,TRBJ2-7,TRBV25-1,TRBD1,TGTGCCAGCCAAGACAGGGTCTCCTACGAGCAGTACTTC,CASQDRVSYEQYF
once,TRBJ2-3,TRBV4-1,TRBD2,TGCGCCAGCAGCCAACTAGCGGGAGGAGATACGCAGTATTTT,CASSQLAGGDTQYF
-,TRBJ1-2,TRBV18,-,TGTGCCAGCTCACCACGGGGGACCGGGAGTAACTATGGCTACACCTTC,CASSPRGTGSNYGYTF
once,TRBJ2-2,TRBV19,TRBD2,TGTGCCACCAAAATACTAGCGGGGTCGCGCACCGGGGAGCTGTTTTTT,CATKILAGSRTGELFF
-,TRBJ2-1,TRBV12-5,-,TGTGCTAGTGCCCGGGGGTCCTACAATGAGCAGTTCTTC,CASARGSYNEQFF
-,TRBJ2-5,TRBV3-1/TRBV3-2,TRBD2,TGTGCCAGCAGCCAAGACCTAGCGGGAGGGAACCAAGAGACCCAGTACTTC,CASSQDLAGGNQETQYF
-,TRBJ2-2,TRBV2,TRBD1,TGTGCCAGCCTAGGACAGGGGAGCACCGGGGAGCTGTTTTTT,CASLGQGSTGELFF
few,TRBJ2-5,TRBV7-9,-,TGTGCCAGCAGCTTAGGGCGGCTTCAAGAGACCCAGTACTTC,CASSLGRLQETQYF
-,TRBJ2-4,TRBV27,-,TGTGCCAGCAGTTTTCGGCGGGGGCAAAACATTCAGTACTTC,CASSFRRGQNIQYF
-,TRBJ2-1,TRBV29-1,-,TGCAGCACCTCACCGGACAACAATGAGCAGTTCTTC,CSTSPDNNEQFF
-,TRBJ2-1,TRBV3-1/TRBV3-2,TRBD1,TGTGCCAGCAGCCAAGATCTTAGGACAGGGGGCTGGGGTGAGCAGTTCTTC,CASSQDLRTGGWGEQFF
-,TRBJ1-1,TRBV11-2,-,TGTGCCAGCAGCTTCGGCAGGGTGAACACTGAAGCTTTCTTT,CASSFGRVNTEAFF
-,TRBJ1-3,TRBV10-3,TRBD1,TGTGCCATCAGTGAGTCCCACAGGGGTGGAAACACCATATATTTT,CAISESHRGGNTIYF
-,TRBJ1-1,TRBV7-9,TRBD1,TGTGCCAGCAGCCGCACAGGGGGCGGGATGAACACTGAAGCTTTCTTT,CASSRTGGGMNTEAFF
-,TRBJ1-2,TRBV5-6,-,TGTGCCAGCAGCTTGGTAGGAGGCCGAGGGGGCTACACCTTC,CASSLVGGRGGYTF
once,TRBJ1-5,TRBV27,TRBD1,TGTGCCAGCAGCTACGGTCCCCCACAGGGGGCCCAGTTGCCCCAGCATTTT,CASSYGPPQGAQLPQHF
-,TRBJ2-2,TRBV9,-,TGTGCCAGCAGCGTAGTTCACGGGGAGCTGTTTTTT,CASSVVHGELFF
-,TRBJ1-6,TRBV6-5,TRBD1,TGTGCCAGTAGAACAGGGGGCGAGGATTCACCCCTCCACTTT,CASRTGGEDSPLHF
-,TRBJ1-1,TRBV24-1,TRBD1,TGTGCCACCAGTGACCCCAGACAGGGGGTTGAAGCTTTCTTT,CATSDPRQGVEAFF
-,TRBJ1-1,TRBV9,TRBD1,TGTGCCAGCAGCGCTTCGACAGGGATGAAAGGAAGAACGACTGAAGCTTTCTTT,CASSASTGMKGRTTEAFF
-,TRBJ2-1,TRBV20-1,TRBD2,TGCAGTGCTAGTGGCGGGAGGGGGAACAATGAGCAGTTCTTC,CSASGGRGNNEQFF
once,TRBJ2-1,TRBV3-1/TRBV3-2,TRBD2,TGTGCCAGCAGCCAAGAGCTAGCGGGAGTAGGGGAGCAGTTCTTC,CASSQELAGVGEQFF
-,TRBJ2-5,TRBV5-4,TRBD1,TGTGCCAGCAGCCTAGGACAGGGAGAAGAGACCCAGTACTTC,CASSLGQGEETQYF
-,TRBJ2-3,TRBV27,TRBD2,TGTGCCAGCAGTTTACGATTACTAGCGGATACGCAGTATTTT,CASSLRLLADTQYF
-,TRBJ2-3,TRBV3-1/TRBV3-2,-,TGTGCCAGCAGCCAAGAGCTGAGGCGGGGATGGAATACGCAGTATTTT,CASSQELRRGWNTQYF
-,TRBJ1-1,TRBV6-1,-,TGTGCCAGCAGTGAACGTTTTGGGGGCTCGAACACTGAAGCTTTCTTT,CASSERFGGSNTEAFF
-,TRBJ2-3,TRBV24-1,-,TGTGCCACCAGTGCCCCGGGGGACCAGAGGGTCGCAGATACGCAGTATTTT,CATSAPGDQRVADTQYF